This entry features one T cell receptor beta chain sequence. Its antigen is unidentified. The data were taken from a study of T cell repertoires in cytomegalovirus infection. On the study more broadly: CMV epitopes, recently identified HLA-C-restricted and well-studied HLA-B-restricted, were used. Matching HLA type and CMV infection were both indicated by public TCR beta signatures. Study-level points and caveats: The ex vivo response was dominated by HLA-C-restricted CMV-specific TCR beta clonotypes. Pooled public TCR beta family frequency picked out CMV carriers with the relevant HLA.

TCRdb re-analysed the reads in MiXCR, keeping a single row per CDR3 protein. Here the sample spans around 900,000 distinct CDR3 sequences, approximately 31% being singletons. This TCR was recovered from a human donor in good health (CMV status not recorded). Some clones in this sample may be carry-over from other donors' samples. The sample was cultured CD8+ T cells from PBMCs, taken from culture after CMV antigen stimulation.

The CDR3 DNA follows: TGTGCCAGCAGTTACTCGGCATCCTCCTCCTACAATGAGCAGTTCTTC. Translation: CASSYSASSSYNEQFF. The V call is TRBV6-8, the J call TRBJ2-1; unclear D gene. Germline V gene lookup returns CDR1 MNHGY and CDR2 SAAAGT. This CDR3 spans 16 amino acids. Trimming cost V 0 bases and J 0 bases, with 9 bases left between them.